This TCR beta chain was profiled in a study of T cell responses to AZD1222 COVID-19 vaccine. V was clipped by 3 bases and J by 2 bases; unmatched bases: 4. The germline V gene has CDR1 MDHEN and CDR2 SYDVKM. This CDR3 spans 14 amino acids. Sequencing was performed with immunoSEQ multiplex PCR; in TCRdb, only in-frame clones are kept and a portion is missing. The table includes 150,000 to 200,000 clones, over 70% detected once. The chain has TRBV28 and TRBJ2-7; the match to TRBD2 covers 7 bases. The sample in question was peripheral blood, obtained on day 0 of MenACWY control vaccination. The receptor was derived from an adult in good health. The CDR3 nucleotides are TGTGCCAGCAGTTTTAGAGGACTAGCCTACGAGCAGTACTTC. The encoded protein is CASSFRGLAYEQYF. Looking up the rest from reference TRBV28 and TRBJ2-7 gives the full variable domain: DVKVTQSSRYLVKRTGEKVFLECVQDMDHENMFWYRQDPGLGLRLIYFSYDVKMKEKGDIPEGYSVSREKKERFSLILESASTNQTSMYLCASSFRGLAYEQYFGPGTRLTVT.